Detailed here is one T cell receptor beta chain. The CDR3 loop spans 13 amino acids. The V segment lost 6 bases and the J segment 4 bases; nucleotides outside the gene matches: 5. Germline values: CDR1 LGHNT, CDR2 FRNRAP. The data are from a study of blood T cell repertoires in COVID-19. Some clones are missing from TCRdb's copy, which holds only in-frame ones; the method was immunoSEQ multiplex PCR. Here the sample spans under 200,000 clones, around 80% being singletons. Sequencing used peripheral blood. This receptor was obtained from a woman aged 65 to 85 who had recovered from COVID-19. V and J are TRBV12-5 and TRBJ1-2; 7 bases align to TRBD1. CDR3 amino acids: CASGPDRTYGYTF. The CDR3 nucleotides are TGTGCTAGTGGACCGGACAGGACCTATGGCTACACCTTC.